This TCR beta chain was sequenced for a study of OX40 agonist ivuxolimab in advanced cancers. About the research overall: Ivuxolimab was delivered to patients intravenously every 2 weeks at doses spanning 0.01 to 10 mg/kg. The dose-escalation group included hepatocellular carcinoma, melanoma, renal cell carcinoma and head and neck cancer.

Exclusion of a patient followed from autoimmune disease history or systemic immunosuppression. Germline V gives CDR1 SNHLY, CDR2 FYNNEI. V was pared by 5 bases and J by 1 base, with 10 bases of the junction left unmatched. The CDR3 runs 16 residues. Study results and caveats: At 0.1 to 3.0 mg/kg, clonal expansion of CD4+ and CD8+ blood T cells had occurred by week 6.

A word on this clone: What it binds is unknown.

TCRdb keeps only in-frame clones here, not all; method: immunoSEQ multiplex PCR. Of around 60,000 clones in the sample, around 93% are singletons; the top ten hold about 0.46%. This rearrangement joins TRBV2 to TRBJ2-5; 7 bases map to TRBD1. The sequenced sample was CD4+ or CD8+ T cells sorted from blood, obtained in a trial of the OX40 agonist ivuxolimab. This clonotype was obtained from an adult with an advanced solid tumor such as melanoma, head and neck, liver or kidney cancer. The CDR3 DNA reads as TGTGCCAGCAGTCAGGGGGTGACAGGGATCCAAGAGACCCAGTACTTC. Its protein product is CASSQGVTGIQETQYF.